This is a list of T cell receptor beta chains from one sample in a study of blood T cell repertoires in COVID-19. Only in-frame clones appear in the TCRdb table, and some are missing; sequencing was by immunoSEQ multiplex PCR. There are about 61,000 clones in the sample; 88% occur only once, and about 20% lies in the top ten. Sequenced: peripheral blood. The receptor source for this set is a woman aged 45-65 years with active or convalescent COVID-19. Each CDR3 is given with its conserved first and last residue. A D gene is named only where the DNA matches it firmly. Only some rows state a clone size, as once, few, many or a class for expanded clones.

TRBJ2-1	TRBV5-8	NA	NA	TGTGCCAGCAGCCCCTGGGGGACTGATGAGCAGTTCTTC	CASSPWGTDEQFF
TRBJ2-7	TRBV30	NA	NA	TGTGCCTGGAGCGGAGGGGCGGTGGAGTACTTC	CAWSGGAVEYF
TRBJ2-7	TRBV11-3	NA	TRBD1	TGTGCCAGCAGCCTCGGGACAGGGGCTGAGCAGTACTTC	CASSLGTGAEQYF
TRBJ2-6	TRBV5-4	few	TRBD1	TGTGCCAGCAGCCTGGGACAGCCCTCTGGGGCCAACGTCCTGACTTTC	CASSLGQPSGANVLTF
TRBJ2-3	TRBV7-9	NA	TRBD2	TGTGCCAGCAGCTCCTCATTTAGGACTAGCGGGACTAGCACAGATACGCAGTATTTT	CASSSSFRTSGTSTDTQYF
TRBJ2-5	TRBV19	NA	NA	TGTGCCAGTAGTATCTCTACGAGGCGCTGGGAGACCCAGTACTTC	CASSISTRRWETQYF
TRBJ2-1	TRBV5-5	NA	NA	TGTGCCAGCAGCTTGCAGGGAGGGGGCAATGAGCAGTTCTTC	CASSLQGGGNEQFF
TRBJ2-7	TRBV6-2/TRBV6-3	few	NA	TGTGCCAGCAGTCCCATTAACCGGGAGTACGAGCAGTACTTC	CASSPINREYEQYF
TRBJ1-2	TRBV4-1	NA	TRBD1	TGCGCCAGCAGCCAGAGGGCCCCGGGACAGGGGGCTCTTAACTATGGCTACACCTTC	CASSQRAPGQGALNYGYTF
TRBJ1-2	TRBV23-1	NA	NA	TGCGCCAGCAGTCAAAATGACATTCAGCCCTATGGCTACACCTTC	CASSQNDIQPYGYTF
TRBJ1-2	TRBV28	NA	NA	TGTGCCAGCAGTTTGGGGCAGCGGGCCGGCTATTATGGCTACACCTTC	CASSLGQRAGYYGYTF
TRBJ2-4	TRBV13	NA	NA	TGTGCCAGCAGCCCTCCAGGGGCAAGCAAGGTTTCGGACATTCAGTACTTC	CASSPPGASKVSDIQYF
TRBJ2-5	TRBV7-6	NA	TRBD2	TGTGCCAGCAGCTTAGTTCGACTAGCGGGAGCACGACAAGAGACCCAGTACTTC	CASSLVRLAGARQETQYF
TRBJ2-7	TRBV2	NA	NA	TGTGCCAGCAGTGAACGGTTAAGTCACGAGCAGTACTTC	CASSERLSHEQYF
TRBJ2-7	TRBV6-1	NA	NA	TGTGCCAGCAGTGAAGAAACAGTAGCCAGGGCTAGTTACGAGCAGTACTTC	CASSEETVARASYEQYF
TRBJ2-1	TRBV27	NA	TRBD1	TGTGCCAGCAGCCAAGGGGGCCCCTACGACAATGAGCAGTTCTTC	CASSQGGPYDNEQFF
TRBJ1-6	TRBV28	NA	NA	TGTGCCAGCAGTTCTCCCTCGACAGGACCTTCCTTTAATTCACCCCTCCACTTT	CASSSPSTGPSFNSPLHF
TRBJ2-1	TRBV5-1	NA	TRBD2	TGCGCCAGCAGCCTCGGACTAGCTGTCTACAATGAGCAGTTCTTC	CASSLGLAVYNEQFF
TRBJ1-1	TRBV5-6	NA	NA	TGTGCCAGCAGCTTGGGGAGGACAGTGAACACTGAAGCTTTCTTT	CASSLGRTVNTEAFF
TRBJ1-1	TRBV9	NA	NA	TGTGCCAGCAGCGTAGGCGGGGTCTCCACTGAAGCTTTCTTT	CASSVGGVSTEAFF
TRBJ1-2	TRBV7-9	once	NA	TGTGCCAGCAGCTACTCCGGGGGAGAAAGGATCTATGGCTACACCTTC	CASSYSGGERIYGYTF
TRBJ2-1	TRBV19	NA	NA	TGTGCCAGTACCCCCATGAGGGGACTCTTGGCGGGTGAGCAGTTCTTC	CASTPMRGLLAGEQFF
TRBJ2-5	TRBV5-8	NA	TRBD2	TGTGCCAGCAGCTCCGGACTAGCGGGATTTGGAGCTCAAGAGACCCAGTACTTC	CASSSGLAGFGAQETQYF
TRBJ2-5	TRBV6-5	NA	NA	TGTGCCAGCAGTTCTTATCGGGAGACCCAGTACTTC	CASSSYRETQYF
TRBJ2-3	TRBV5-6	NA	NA	TGTGCCAGCAGTCTGGGGGGAGGCGGCACAGATACGCAGTATTTT	CASSLGGGGTDTQYF
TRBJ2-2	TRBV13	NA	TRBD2	TGTGCCAGCAGCTTAGATGCTAGCGGGAGGCCCAACACCGGGGAGCTGTTTTTT	CASSLDASGRPNTGELFF
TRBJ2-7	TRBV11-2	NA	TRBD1	TGTGCCAGCAGCTTAGCCGGGACAGGGCTTGAGCAGTACTTC	CASSLAGTGLEQYF
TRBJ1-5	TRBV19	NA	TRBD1	TGTGCCAGTAGTTTTACAGGGGGCAATCAGCCCCAGCATTTT	CASSFTGGNQPQHF
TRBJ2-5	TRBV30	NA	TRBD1	TGTGCCTGGAGTGGGGGACAGATGTTCGAGACCCAGTACTTC	CAWSGGQMFETQYF
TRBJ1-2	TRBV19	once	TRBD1	TGTGCCAGTAGTCTCTGGACAGGGGGCGACTATGGCTACACCTTC	CASSLWTGGDYGYTF
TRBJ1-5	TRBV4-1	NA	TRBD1	TGCGCCAGCGGGGACAGCCTTAATCAGCCCCAGCATTTT	CASGDSLNQPQHF
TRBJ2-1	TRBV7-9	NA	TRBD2	TGTGCCAGCAGCCCCGGGACTAGCGGGACTCCGTCCTACAATGAGCAGTTCTTC	CASSPGTSGTPSYNEQFF
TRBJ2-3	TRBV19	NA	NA	TGTGCCAGTAGCAATACTGCTTTGGGCACAGATACGCAGTATTTT	CASSNTALGTDTQYF
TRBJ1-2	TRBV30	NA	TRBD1	TGTGCCTGGAGAATGGGCAGGGGGTCCGGCTACACCTTC	CAWRMGRGSGYTF
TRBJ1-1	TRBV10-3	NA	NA	TGTGCCATCAGTGAGCGGGGAGGTACTGAAGCTTTCTTT	CAISERGGTEAFF
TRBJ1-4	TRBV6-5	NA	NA	TGTGCCAGCAGTACCCTAGGGGGAACTAATGAAAAACTGTTTTTT	CASSTLGGTNEKLFF
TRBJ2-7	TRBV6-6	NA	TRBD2	TGTGCCAGCAGTTACCCTAGGACCGGGACTAGGTACGAGCAGTACTTC	CASSYPRTGTRYEQYF
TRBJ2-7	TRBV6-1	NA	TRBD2	TGTGCCAGCAGGCTAGCGGTGAACGGTCCCTACGAGCAGTACTTC	CASRLAVNGPYEQYF
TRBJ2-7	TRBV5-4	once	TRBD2	TGTGCCAGCAGCACGGGACTAGCGGGAGCGGGGTCCTACGAGCAGTACTTC	CASSTGLAGAGSYEQYF
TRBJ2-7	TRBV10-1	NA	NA	TGCGCCAGCAGTGAAACAGGGTACGAGCAGTACTTC	CASSETGYEQYF
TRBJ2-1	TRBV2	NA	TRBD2	TGTGCCAGCACCCCCGGGACTAGCGCAAGCAATGAGCAGTTCTTC	CASTPGTSASNEQFF
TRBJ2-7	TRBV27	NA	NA	TGTGCCAGCAGATCCCAGACCTACGAGCAGTACTTC	CASRSQTYEQYF
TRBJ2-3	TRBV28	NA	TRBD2	TGTGCCAGCAGTTTGCCCCCTGGGGGGGGGAGGACAGATACGCAGTATTTT	CASSLPPGGGRTDTQYF
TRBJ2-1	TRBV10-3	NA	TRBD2	TGTGCCATCAGTGATAGGACTAGCGGTACTGGTGAGCAGTTCTTC	CAISDRTSGTGEQFF
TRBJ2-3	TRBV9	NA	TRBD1	TGTGCCAGCAGCGGGAACAGGGGGCAGGATACGCAGTATTTT	CASSGNRGQDTQYF
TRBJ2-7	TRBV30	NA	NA	TGTGCCACCCGAGAGGTAGCGGCCCTTTCCTACGAGCAGTACTTC	CATREVAALSYEQYF
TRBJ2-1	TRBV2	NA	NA	TGTGCCAGCAGTCTGGCGGTTGCCTACAATGAGCAGTTCTTC	CASSLAVAYNEQFF
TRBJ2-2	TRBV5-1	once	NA	TGCGCCAGCAGCCCCCTCGGAGGGGCTCGGACCGGGGAGCTGTTTTTT	CASSPLGGARTGELFF
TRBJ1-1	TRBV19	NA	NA	TGTGCCAGTAGTATAGATACAGGGTACGCTGAAGCTTTCTTT	CASSIDTGYAEAFF